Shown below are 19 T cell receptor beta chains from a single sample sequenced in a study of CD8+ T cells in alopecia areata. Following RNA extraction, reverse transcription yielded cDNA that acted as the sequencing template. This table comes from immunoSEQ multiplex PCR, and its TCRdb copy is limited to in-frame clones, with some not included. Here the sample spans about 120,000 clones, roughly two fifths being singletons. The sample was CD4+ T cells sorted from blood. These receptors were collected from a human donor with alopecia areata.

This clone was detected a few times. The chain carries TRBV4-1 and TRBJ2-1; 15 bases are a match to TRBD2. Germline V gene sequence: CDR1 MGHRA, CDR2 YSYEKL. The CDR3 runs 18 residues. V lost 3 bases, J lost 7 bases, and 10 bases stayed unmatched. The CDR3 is CASSQVDMGLAGGNEQFF. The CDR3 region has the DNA TGCGCCAGCAGCCAGGTCGATATGGGACTAGCGGGAGGAAATGAGCAGTTCTTC.

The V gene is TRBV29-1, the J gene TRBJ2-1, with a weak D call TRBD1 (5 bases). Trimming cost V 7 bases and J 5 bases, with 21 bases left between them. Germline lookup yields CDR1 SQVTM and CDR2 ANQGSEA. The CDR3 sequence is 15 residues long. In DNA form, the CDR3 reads TGCAGCGCACCCATGGACCAGCTCAGGGACAATGAGCAGTTCTTC. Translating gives CSAPMDQLRDNEQFF.

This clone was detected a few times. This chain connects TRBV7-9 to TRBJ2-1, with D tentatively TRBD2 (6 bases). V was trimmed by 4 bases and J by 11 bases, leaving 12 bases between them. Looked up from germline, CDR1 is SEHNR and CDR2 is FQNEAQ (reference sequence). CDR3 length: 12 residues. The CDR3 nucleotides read TGTGCCAGCAGCTCGGACTATTCTCAGCAGTTCTTC. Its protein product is CASSSDYSQQFF.

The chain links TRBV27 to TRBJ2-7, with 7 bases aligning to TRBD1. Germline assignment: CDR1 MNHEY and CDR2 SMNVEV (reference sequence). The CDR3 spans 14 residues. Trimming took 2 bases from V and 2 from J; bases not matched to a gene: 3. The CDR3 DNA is TGTGCCAGCAGTTTACAGGGGGATACCTACGAGCAGTACTTC. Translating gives CASSLQGDTYEQYF.

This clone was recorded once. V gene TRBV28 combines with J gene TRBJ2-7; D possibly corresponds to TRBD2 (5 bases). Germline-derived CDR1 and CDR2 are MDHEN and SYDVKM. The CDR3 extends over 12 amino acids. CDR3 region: CASGFYGIEQYF. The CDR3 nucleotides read TGTGCATCTGGGTTTTACGGGATCGAGCAGTACTTC.

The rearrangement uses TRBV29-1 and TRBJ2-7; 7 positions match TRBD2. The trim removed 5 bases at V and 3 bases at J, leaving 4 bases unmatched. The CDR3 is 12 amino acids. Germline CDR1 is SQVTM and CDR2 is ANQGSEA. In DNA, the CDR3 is TGCAGCGTTAGGCGGGGGAGCTACGAGCAGTACTTC. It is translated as CSVRRGSYEQYF.

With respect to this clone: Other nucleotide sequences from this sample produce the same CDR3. For the CDR3, the DNA is TGCAGCGTGGGACAGAATCAAGAGACCCAGTACTTC. It translates to CSVGQNQETQYF. The J gene is TRBJ2-5, the V gene TRBV29-1, with 7 bases lining up with TRBD1. J lost 2 bases, V lost 6 bases, and 3 bases had no gene match. The CDR3 runs 12 residues. The V gene's germline CDR1 is SQVTM and CDR2 ANQGSEA.

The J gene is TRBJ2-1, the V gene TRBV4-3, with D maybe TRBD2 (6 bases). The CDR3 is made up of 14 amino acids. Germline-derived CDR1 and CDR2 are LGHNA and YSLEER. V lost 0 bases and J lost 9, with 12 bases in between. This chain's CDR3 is CASSQDGGFGEQFF. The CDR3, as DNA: TGCGCCAGCAGCCAAGATGGGGGGTTTGGTGAGCAGTTCTTC.

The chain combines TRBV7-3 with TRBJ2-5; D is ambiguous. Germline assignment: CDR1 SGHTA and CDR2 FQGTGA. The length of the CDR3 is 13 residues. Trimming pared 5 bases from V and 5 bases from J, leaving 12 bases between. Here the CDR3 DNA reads TGTGCCAGCAGCACCACCCCCAGGGAGACCCAGTACTTC. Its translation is CASSTTPRETQYF.

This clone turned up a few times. CDR3 protein: CASSQQGLREKLFF. The DNA of the CDR3 is TGTGCCAGCAGCCAACAGGGGCTGCGTGAAAAACTGTTTTTT. The V call is TRBV4-2, the J call TRBJ1-4, with D possibly being TRBD1 (6 bases). Germline CDR1 is LGHNA and CDR2 is YNFKEQ. Trimming took off 2 bases at V and 7 bases at J, with 11 bases between the two ends. The CDR3 is 14 residues long.

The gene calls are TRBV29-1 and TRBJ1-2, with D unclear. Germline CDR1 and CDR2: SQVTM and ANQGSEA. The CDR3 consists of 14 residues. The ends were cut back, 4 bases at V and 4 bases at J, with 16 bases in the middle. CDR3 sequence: CSVGLRREPYGYTF. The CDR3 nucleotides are TGCAGCGTTGGGCTTCGAAGGGAGCCCTATGGCTACACCTTC.

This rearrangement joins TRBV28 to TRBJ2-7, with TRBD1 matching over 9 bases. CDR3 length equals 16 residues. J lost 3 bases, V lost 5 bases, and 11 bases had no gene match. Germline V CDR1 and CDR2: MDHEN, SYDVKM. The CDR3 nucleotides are TGTGCCAGCAGTACTAATCCTGGGACAGGGATCTACGAGCAGTACTTC. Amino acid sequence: CASSTNPGTGIYEQYF.

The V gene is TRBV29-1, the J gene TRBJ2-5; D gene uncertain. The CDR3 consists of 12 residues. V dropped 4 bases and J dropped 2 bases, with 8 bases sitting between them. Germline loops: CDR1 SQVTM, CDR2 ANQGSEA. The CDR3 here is CSVAADQETQYF. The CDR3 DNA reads TGCAGCGTTGCGGCTGATCAAGAGACCCAGTACTTC.

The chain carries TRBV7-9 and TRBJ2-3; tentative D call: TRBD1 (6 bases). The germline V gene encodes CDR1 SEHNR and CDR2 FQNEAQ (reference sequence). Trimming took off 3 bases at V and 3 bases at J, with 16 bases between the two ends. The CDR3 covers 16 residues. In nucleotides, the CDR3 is TGTGCCAGCAGCTTCCTTAACAGGGATCGAACAGATACGCAGTATTTT. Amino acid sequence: CASSFLNRDRTDTQYF.

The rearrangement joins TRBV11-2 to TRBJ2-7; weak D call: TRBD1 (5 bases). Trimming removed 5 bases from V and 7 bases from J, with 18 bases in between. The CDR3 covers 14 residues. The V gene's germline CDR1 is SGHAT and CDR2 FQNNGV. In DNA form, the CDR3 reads TGTGCCAGCAGCCCAGGGCGGCGAGTGGGGGAGCAGTACTTC. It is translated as CASSPGRRVGEQYF.

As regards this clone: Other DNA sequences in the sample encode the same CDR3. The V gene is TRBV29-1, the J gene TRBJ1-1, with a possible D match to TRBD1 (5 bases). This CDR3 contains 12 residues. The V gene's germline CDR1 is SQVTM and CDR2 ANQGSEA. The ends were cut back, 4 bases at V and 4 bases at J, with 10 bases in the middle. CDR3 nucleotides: TGCAGCGTTGGCAGGGACGGCACTGAAGCTTTCTTT. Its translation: CSVGRDGTEAFF. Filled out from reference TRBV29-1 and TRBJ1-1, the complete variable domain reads SAVISQKPSRDICQRGTSLTIQCQVDSQVTMMFWYRQQPGQSLTLIATANQGSEATYESGFVIDKFPISRPNLTFSTLTVSNMSPEDSSIYLCSVGRDGTEAFFGQGTRLTVV.

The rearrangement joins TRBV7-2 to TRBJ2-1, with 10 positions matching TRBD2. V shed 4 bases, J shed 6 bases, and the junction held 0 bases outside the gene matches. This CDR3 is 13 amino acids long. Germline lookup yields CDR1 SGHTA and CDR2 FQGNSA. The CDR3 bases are TGTGCCAGCAGCTGGACTAGCGGCAATGAGCAGTTCTTC. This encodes CASSWTSGNEQFF.

The CDR3 is CSVERGQGPIYNEQFF. DNA of the CDR3: TGCAGCGTTGAAAGGGGGCAGGGGCCGATATACAATGAGCAGTTCTTC. This rearrangement joins TRBV29-1 to TRBJ2-1; TRBD1 matches at 7 bases. This CDR3 spans 16 amino acids. Germline assignment: CDR1 SQVTM and CDR2 ANQGSEA. Trimming took 2 bases from V and 4 from J; bases not matched to a gene: 11.

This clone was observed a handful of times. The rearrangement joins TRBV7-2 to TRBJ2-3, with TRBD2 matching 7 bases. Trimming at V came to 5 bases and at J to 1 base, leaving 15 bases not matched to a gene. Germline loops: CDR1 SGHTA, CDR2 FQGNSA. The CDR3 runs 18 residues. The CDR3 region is CASSENPRDYDGTDTQYF. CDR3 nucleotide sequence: TGTGCCAGCAGCGAAAACCCGCGGGACTACGATGGCACAGATACGCAGTATTTT.